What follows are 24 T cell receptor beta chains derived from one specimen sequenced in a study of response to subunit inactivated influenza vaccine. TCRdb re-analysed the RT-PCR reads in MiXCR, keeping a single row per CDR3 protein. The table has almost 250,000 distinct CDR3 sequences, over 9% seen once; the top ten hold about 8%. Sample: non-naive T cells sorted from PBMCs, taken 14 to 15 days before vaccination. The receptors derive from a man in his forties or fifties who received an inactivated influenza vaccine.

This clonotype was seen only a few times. CDR3 region: CSVQGRGDQPQHF. The CDR3 DNA reads as TGCAGCGTTCAGGGGCGAGGGGATCAGCCCCAGCATTTT. The gene calls are TRBV29-1 and TRBJ1-5; TRBD1 is a possible D gene (6 bases). The V end lost 5 bases, the J end lost 5 bases, and 13 bases lay between the germline ends. Germline CDR1 and CDR2: SQVTM and ANQGSEA. The CDR3 runs to 13 residues.

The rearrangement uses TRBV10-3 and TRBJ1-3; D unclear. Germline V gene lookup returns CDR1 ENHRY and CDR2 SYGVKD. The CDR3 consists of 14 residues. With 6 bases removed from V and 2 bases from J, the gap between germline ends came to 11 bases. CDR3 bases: TGTGCCATCAGCCCCGCTTCCACTGGAAACACCATATATTTT. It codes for CAISPASTGNTIYF.

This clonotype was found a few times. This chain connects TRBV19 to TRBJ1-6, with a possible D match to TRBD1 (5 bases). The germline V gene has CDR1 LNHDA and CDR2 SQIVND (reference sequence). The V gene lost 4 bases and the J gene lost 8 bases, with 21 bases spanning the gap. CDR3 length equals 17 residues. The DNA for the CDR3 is TGTGCCAGTAGTACCGGACCGGCAGGGAGGAGTTATTCACCCCTCCACTTT. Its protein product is CASSTGPAGRSYSPLHF.

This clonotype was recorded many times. CDR3 DNA: TGTGCCAGCAGCGTCCCGGGAGCGGAGGAGCAGTACTTC. This encodes CASSVPGAEEQYF. This chain links TRBV7-9 with TRBJ2-7; tentatively, D is TRBD2 (6 bases). CDR3 length: 13 amino acids. V was cut by 5 bases and J by 7 bases, with 15 bases left in between. From germline, CDR1 is SEHNR and CDR2 FQNEAQ (reference sequence).

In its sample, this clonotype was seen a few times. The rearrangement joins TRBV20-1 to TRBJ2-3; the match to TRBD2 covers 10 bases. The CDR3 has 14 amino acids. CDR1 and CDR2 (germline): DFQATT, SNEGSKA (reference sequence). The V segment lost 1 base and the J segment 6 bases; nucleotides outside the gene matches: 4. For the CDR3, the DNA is TGCAGTGCTAGAGTAGCGGGGGGCGTGGATACGCAGTATTTT. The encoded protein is CSARVAGGVDTQYF.

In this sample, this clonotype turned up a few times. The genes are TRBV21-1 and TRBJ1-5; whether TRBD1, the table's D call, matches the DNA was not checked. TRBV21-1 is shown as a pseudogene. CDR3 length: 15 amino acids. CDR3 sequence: CASSKERAGHQPQHF. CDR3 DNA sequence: TGTGCCAGCAGCAAAGAAAGGGCAGGGCATCAGCCCCAGCATTTT.

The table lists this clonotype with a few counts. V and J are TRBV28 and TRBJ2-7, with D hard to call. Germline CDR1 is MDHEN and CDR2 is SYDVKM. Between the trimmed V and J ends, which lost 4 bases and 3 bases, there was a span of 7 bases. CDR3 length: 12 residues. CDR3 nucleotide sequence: TGTGCCAGCAGTTCTGGCCGCTACGAGCAGTACTTC. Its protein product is CASSSGRYEQYF. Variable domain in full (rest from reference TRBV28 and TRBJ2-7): DVKVTQSSRYLVKRTGEKVFLECVQDMDHENMFWYRQDPGLGLRLIYFSYDVKMKEKGDIPEGYSVSREKKERFSLILESASTNQTSMYLCASSSGRYEQYFGPGTRLTVT.

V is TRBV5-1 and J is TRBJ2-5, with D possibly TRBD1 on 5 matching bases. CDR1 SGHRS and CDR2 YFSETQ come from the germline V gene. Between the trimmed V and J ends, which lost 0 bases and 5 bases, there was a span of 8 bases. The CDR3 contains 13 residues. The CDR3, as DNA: TGCGCCAGCAGCTTGGCTGGGGCCGAGACCCAGTACTTC. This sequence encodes CASSLAGAETQYF.

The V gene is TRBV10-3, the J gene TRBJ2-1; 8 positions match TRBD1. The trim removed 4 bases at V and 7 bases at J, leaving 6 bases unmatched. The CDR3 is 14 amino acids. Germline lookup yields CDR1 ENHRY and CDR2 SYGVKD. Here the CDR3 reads CAISGSGGKNEQFF. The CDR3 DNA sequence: TGTGCCATCAGTGGGTCAGGGGGCAAGAATGAGCAGTTCTTC.

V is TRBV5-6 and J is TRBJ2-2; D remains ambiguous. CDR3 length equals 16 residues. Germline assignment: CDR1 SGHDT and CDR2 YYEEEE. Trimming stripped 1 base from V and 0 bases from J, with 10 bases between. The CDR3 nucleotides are TGTGCCAGCAGCTTGTTCAGCACCGCGAACACCGGGGAGCTGTTTTTT. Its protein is CASSLFSTANTGELFF.

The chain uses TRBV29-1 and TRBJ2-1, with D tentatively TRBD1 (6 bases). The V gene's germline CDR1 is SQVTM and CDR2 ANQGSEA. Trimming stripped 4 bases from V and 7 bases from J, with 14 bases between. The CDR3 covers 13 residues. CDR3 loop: CSVAVNRVNEQFF. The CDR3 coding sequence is TGCAGCGTTGCGGTAAACAGGGTAAATGAGCAGTTCTTC.

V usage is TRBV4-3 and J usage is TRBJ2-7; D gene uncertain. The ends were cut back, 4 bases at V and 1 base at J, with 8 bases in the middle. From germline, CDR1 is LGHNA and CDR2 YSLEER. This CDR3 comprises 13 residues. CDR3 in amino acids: CASSRAESYEQYF. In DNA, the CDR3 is TGCGCCAGCAGCCGGGCTGAGTCCTACGAGCAGTACTTC.

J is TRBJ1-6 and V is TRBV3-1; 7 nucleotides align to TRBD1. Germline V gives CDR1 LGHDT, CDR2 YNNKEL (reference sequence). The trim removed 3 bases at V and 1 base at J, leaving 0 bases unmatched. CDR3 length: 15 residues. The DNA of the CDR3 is TGTGCCAGCAGCCAGACAGGGTCCTATAATTCACCCCTCCACTTT. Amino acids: CASSQTGSYNSPLHF. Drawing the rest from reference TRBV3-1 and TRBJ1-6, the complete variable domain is DTAVSQTPKYLVTQMGNDKSIKCEQNLGHDTMYWYKQDSKKFLKIMFSYNNKELIINETVPNRFSPKSPDKAHLNLHINSLELGDSAVYFCASSQTGSYNSPLHFGNGTRLTVT.

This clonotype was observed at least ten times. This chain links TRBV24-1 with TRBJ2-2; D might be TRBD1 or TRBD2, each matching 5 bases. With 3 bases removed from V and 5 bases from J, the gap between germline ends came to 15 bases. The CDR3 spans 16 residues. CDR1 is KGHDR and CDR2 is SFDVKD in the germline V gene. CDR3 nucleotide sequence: TGTGCCACCAGTGATGCCCGGGACCGCATAACCGGGGAGCTGTTTTTT. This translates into CATSDARDRITGELFF.

The CDR3 DNA reads TGTGCCAGCAGGACCCGTGGCGAGAACACTGAAGCTTTCTTT. It yields the protein CASRTRGENTEAFF. V and J are TRBV6-2 or TRBV6-3 and TRBJ1-1; unclear D gene. The germline V gene has CDR1 MNHEY and CDR2 SVGEGT. Trimming stripped 6 bases from V and 1 base from J, with 12 bases between. This CDR3 comprises 14 residues.

CDR3 sequence: CATSDLAGVAYNEQFF. CDR3 coding DNA: TGTGCCACCAGTGATTTAGCGGGAGTTGCCTACAATGAGCAGTTCTTC. J is TRBJ2-1 and V is TRBV24-1, with 8 nucleotides matching TRBD2. The CDR3 runs 16 residues. The germline CDR1 and CDR2 sequences are KGHDR and SFDVKD. V trimming: 1 base; J trimming: 2 bases; junction bases outside the gene matches: 3.

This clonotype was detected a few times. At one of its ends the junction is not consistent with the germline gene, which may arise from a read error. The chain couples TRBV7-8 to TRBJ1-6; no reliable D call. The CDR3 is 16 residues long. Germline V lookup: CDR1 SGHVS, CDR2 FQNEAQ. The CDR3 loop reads CASSSGEGSYYSPLHF. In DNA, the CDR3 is TGTGCCAGCAGCTCCGGCGAAGGAAGCTATTATTCACCCCTCCACTTT.

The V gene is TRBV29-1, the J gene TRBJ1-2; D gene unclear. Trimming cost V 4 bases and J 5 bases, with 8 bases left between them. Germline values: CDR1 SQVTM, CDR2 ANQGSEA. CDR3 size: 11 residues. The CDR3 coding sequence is TGCAGCGTTGTGTTGGGTTATGGCTACACCTTC. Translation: CSVVLGYGYTF. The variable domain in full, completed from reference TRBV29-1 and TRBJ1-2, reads SAVISQKPSRDICQRGTSLTIQCQVDSQVTMMFWYRQQPGQSLTLIATANQGSEATYESGFVIDKFPISRPNLTFSTLTVSNMSPEDSSIYLCSVVLGYGYTFGSGTRLTVV.

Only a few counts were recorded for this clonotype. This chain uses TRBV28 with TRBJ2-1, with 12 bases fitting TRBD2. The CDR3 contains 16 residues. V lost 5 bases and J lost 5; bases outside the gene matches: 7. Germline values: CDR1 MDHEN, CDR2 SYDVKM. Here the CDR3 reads CASSIIGLAGNNEQFF. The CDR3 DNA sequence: TGTGCCAGCAGTATAATCGGACTAGCGGGAAACAATGAGCAGTTCTTC. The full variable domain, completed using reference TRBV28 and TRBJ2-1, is DVKVTQSSRYLVKRTGEKVFLECVQDMDHENMFWYRQDPGLGLRLIYFSYDVKMKEKGDIPEGYSVSREKKERFSLILESASTNQTSMYLCASSIIGLAGNNEQFFGPGTRLTVL.

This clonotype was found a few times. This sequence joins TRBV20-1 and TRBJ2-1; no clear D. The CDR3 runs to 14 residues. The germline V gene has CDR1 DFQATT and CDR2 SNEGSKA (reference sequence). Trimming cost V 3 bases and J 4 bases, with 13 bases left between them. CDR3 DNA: TGCAGTGCTAGGGGTTTCGAAATTTACAATGAGCAGTTCTTC. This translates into CSARGFEIYNEQFF.

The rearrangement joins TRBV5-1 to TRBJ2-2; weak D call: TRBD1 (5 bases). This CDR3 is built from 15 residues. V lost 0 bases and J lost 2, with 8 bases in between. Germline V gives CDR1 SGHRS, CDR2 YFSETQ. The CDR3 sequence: CASSLAQVNTGELFF. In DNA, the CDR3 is TGCGCCAGCAGCTTGGCACAGGTCAACACCGGGGAGCTGTTTTTT.

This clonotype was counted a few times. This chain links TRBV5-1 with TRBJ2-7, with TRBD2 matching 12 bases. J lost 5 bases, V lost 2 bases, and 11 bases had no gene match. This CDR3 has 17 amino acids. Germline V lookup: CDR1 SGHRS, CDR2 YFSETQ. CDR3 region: CASSFEKTSGSRDEQYF. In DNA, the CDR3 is TGCGCCAGCAGCTTCGAAAAGACTAGCGGGAGCCGAGACGAGCAGTACTTC.

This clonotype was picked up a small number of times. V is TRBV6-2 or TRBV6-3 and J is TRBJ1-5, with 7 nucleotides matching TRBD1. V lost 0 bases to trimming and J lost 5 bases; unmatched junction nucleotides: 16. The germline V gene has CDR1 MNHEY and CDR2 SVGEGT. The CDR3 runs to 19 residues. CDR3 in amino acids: CASSYSRQRGLQLYQPQHF. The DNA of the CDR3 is TGTGCCAGCAGTTACTCGAGGCAGAGGGGGCTTCAATTATATCAGCCCCAGCATTTT.

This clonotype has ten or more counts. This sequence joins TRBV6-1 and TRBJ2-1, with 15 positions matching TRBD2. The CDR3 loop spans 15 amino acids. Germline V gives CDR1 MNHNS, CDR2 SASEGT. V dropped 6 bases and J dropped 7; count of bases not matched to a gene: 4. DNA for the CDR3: TGTGCCAGCAGGTCCGGGACTAGCGGGAGGAATGAGCAGTTCTTC. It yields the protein CASRSGTSGRNEQFF.